Listed below are T cell receptor beta chains from one sample, sequenced in a study of human T cells and chemical hapten exposure. From the RACE reads, TCRdb called clonotypes with MiXCR, one entry per CDR3 protein. The sample shows roughly 360,000 distinct CDR3 sequences, about 4.4% of them seen only once. The specimen comprised whole blood, sampled in connection with sensitization to the hapten diphenylcyclopropenone (DPC). These receptors originate from a woman between 50 and 59 years old with alopecia areata. Some clones in this sample may be carry-over from other donors' samples. CDR3s include the opening cysteine and the closing phenylalanine or tryptophan. A D gene is named only where the DNA matches it firmly. Only part of the rows carry a size: once, few, many, or a class if the clone is expanded.

v_gene	d_gene	abundance	j_gene	CDR3nt	CDR3aa
TRBV27	NA	few	TRBJ2-6	TGTGCCAGCAGTTTTAATTGGCGGGCCGGGGCCAACGTCCTGACTTTC	CASSFNWRAGANVLTF
TRBV20-1	NA	many	TRBJ2-2	TGCAGTGCTAGAGAGGATAATCGGGACACCGGGGAGCTGTTTTTT	CSAREDNRDTGELFF
TRBV28	NA	NA	TRBJ1-1	TGTGCCAGCCTAGGCTTAACTGAAGCTTTCTTT	CASLGLTEAFF
TRBV4-3	NA	few	TRBJ1-3	TGCGCCAGCAGCCAAGATGGGAAACCAACTGGAAACACCATATATTTT	CASSQDGKPTGNTIYF
TRBV6-1	NA	few	TRBJ2-3	TGTGCCAGCAGTGTAGGGCGTAGGGCCACAGATACGCAGTATTTT	CASSVGRRATDTQYF
TRBV7-9	TRBD1	NA	TRBJ2-7	TGTGCCAGCAGCTTTGGACAGGGGGCCCACGAGCAGTACTTC	CASSFGQGAHEQYF
TRBV28	NA	NA	TRBJ2-6	TGTGCCAGCAGTGAGAACTCGGGACCAAACTCTGGGGCCAACGTCCTGACTTTC	CASSENSGPNSGANVLTF
TRBV21-1	NA	few	TRBJ2-3	TGTGCCAGCAGCGCTCGGCCCGGGCGGACAGATACGCAGTATTTT	CASSARPGRTDTQYF
TRBV6-6	TRBD1	NA	TRBJ1-4	TGTGCCAGCAGTTCGGGGACAGGGAATGAAAAACTGTTTTTT	CASSSGTGNEKLFF
TRBV2	NA	few	TRBJ2-1	TGTGCCAGCAGGGTTTCCGTCTACAATGAGCAGTTCTTC	CASRVSVYNEQFF
TRBV29-1	TRBD1	many	TRBJ2-3	TGCAGCGTTGACCCTGGGACAGGGGGGCCAGATACGCAGTATTTT	CSVDPGTGGPDTQYF
TRBV6-5	NA	many	TRBJ1-1	TGTGCCAGCAGTTACGACAGGACTACAACCGCTGAAGCTTTCTTT	CASSYDRTTTAEAFF
TRBV29-1	NA	NA	TRBJ1-1	TGCAGCGTTGAAGTTGGGTCGGTGAACACTGAAGCTTTCTTT	CSVEVGSVNTEAFF
TRBV5-1	TRBD1	few	TRBJ1-2	TGCGCCAGCACCTTAGACAGGGACCCTTCCTATGGCTACACCTTC	CASTLDRDPSYGYTF
TRBV5-1	TRBD1	few	TRBJ2-7	TGCGCCAGCAGTCCTCGCCCGACAGGGGACTACGAGCAGTACTTC	CASSPRPTGDYEQYF
TRBV29-1	NA	many	TRBJ1-5	TGCAGCGTTGGGGGGGGAAACAATCAGCCCCAGCATTTT	CSVGGGNNQPQHF
TRBV30	NA	few	TRBJ1-1	TGTGCCTGGGGCAGATCCCCGAGGACTGAAGCTTTCTTT	CAWGRSPRTEAFF
TRBV7-2	TRBD2	few	TRBJ2-5	TGTGCCAGCAGCTCCCTACCCGGGACTAGCGGGAGGGCCCTGAGGGAGACCCAGTACTTC	CASSSLPGTSGRALRETQYF
TRBV7-3	NA	many	TRBJ1-2	TGTGCCAGCAGCCCAGGGTCTGGCTATGGCTACACCTTC	CASSPGSGYGYTF
TRBV7-9	TRBD1	few	TRBJ2-3	TGTGCCAGCAGCTTGCCGACAGGGTTGGGAGATACGCAGTATTTT	CASSLPTGLGDTQYF
TRBV6-6	TRBD2	NA	TRBJ2-7	TGTGCCAGCACCCCGGGACTAGCGGGAGCCCACGAGCAGTACTTC	CASTPGLAGAHEQYF
TRBV3-1	NA	NA	TRBJ2-7	TGTGCCAGCAGCCGAGACCCCTACGAGCAGTACTTC	CASSRDPYEQYF